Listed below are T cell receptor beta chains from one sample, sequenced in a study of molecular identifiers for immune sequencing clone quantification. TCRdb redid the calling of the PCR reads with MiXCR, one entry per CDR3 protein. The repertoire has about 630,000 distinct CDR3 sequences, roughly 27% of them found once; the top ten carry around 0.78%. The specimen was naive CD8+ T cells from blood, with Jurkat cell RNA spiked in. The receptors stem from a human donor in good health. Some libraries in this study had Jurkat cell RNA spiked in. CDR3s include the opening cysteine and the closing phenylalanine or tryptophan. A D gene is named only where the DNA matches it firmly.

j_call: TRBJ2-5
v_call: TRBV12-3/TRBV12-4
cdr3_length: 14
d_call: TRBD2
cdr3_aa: CASSLAGRAETQYF

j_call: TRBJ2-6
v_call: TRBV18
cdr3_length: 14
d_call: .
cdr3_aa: CASSQGPGANVLTF

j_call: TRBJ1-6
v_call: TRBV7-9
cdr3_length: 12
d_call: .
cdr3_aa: CASSSGGRTLHF

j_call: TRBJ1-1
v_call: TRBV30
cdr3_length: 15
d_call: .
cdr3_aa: CAWSEPQWPSTEAFF

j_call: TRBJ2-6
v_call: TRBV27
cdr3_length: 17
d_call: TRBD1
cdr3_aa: CASSSGQGAFGANVLTF

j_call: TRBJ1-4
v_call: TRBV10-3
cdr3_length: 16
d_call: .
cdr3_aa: CAISEYQGATNEKLFF

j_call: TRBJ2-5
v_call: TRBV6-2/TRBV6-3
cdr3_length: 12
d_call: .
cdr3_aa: CASSFVGETQYF

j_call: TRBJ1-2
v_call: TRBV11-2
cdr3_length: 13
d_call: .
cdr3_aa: CAGSLGANYGYTF

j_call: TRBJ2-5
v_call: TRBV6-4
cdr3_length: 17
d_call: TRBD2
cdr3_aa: CASRMYPLADYQETQYF

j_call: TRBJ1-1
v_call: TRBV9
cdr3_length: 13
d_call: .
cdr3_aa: CASSVGGSTEAFF

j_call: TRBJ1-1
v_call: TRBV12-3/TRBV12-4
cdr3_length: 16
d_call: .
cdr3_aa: CASSWTTGILATEASF

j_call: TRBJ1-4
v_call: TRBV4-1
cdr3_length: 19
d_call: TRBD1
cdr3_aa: CASSREPRDRVLTNEKLFF

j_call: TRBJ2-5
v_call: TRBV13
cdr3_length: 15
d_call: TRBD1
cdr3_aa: CASSFGQEYQETQYF

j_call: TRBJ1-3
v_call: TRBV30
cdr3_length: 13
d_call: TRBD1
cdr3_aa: CAWDQGAGNTIYF

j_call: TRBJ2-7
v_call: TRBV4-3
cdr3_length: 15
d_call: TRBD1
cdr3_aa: CASSSSGTGTYEQYF

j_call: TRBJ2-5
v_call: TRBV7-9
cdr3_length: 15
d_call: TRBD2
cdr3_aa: CASSPRKGLAEDQYF

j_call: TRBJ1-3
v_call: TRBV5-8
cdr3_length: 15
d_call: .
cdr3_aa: CASSLDGLSVNTIYF